The 26 T cell receptor beta chains given below trace back to one sample, sequenced in a study of early T cells in non-severe SARS-CoV-2 infection. TCRdb reprocessed the 5' RACE reads via MiXCR and lists one record per CDR3 protein. The table includes tens of thousands of distinct CDR3 sequences, around an eighth detected once. Sample: whole blood. Receptors were obtained from an adult who was a healthcare worker with PCR-confirmed SARS-CoV-2 infection or an uninfected control (not recorded which).

V and J are TRBV11-2 and TRBJ2-3; D gene unclear. This CDR3 has 14 amino acids. Deletions cut 5 bases from V and 2 bases from J, with 11 bases between. Germline V lookup: CDR1 SGHAT, CDR2 FQNNGV. CDR3 in amino acids: CASSPSLDTDTQYF. CDR3 DNA: TGTGCCAGCAGCCCGTCTTTAGACACAGATACGCAGTATTTT.

This clonotype has more than one count but fewer than ten. CDR3 sequence reads: CASSTDTQYF. CDR3 bases: TGTGCCAGCAGCACAGATACGCAGTATTTT. The chain combines TRBV2 with TRBJ2-3, with unresolved D. CDR1 SNHLY and CDR2 FYNNEI come from the germline V gene. This CDR3 has 10 amino acids. The ends were cut back, 6 bases at V and 2 bases at J, with 0 bases in the middle.

This clonotype has at least ten counts. The chain has TRBV5-6 and TRBJ2-7, with 9 bases identical to TRBD1. V lost 3 bases and J lost 4; bases outside the gene matches: 2. CDR3 size: 13 residues. In germline, CDR1 is SGHDT, CDR2 YYEEEE. CDR3 in DNA: TGTGCCAGCAGCTCCGGGACAGGGTACGAGCAGTACTTC. Its translation is CASSSGTGYEQYF.

The chain recombines TRBV27 with TRBJ2-7; D remains ambiguous. CDR1 MNHEY and CDR2 SMNVEV come from the germline V gene (reference sequence). Trimming cost V 2 bases and J 3 bases, with 17 bases left between them. CDR3 length equals 16 residues. DNA of the CDR3: TGTGCCAGCAGTTTAAGTAGGGCTCCGAAGGGCTACGAGCAGTACTTC. This encodes CASSLSRAPKGYEQYF.

The chain couples TRBV5-1 to TRBJ2-5; TRBD1 might be the D (6 bases). In germline, CDR1 is SGHRS, CDR2 YFSETQ. The CDR3 loop spans 14 amino acids. Trimming pared 4 bases from V and 2 bases from J, leaving 12 bases between. CDR3 residues: CASSSWTDQETQYF. The CDR3 bases are TGCGCCAGCAGCAGCTGGACAGATCAAGAGACCCAGTACTTC. Complete variable domain (other parts from reference TRBV5-1 and TRBJ2-5): KAGVTQTPRYLIKTRGQQVTLSCSPISGHRSVSWYQQTPGQGLQFLFEYFSETQRNKGNFPGRFSGRQFSNSRSEMNVSTLELGDSALYLCASSSWTDQETQYFGPGTRLLVL.

This chain connects TRBV5-1 to TRBJ1-2; TRBD1 aligns across 8 bases. The CDR3 extends over 12 amino acids. V lost 8 bases to trimming and J lost 5 bases; unmatched junction nucleotides: 5. Germline values: CDR1 SGHRS, CDR2 YFSETQ. The CDR3 sequence is CARQGQAYGYTF. CDR3 DNA sequence: TGCGCCAGGCAGGGACAGGCATATGGCTACACCTTC.

This clonotype has ten or more counts. This chain connects TRBV7-9 to TRBJ2-5; D is ambiguous. Deletions cut 1 base from V and 0 bases from J, with 12 bases between. CDR3 length equals 16 residues. The germline V gene has CDR1 SEHNR and CDR2 FQNEAQ (reference sequence). The CDR3 DNA reads TGTGCCAGCAGCTTAGTACCCCTTGGAAACCAAGAGACCCAGTACTTC. Translating it yields CASSLVPLGNQETQYF.

This clonotype was found many times. V usage is TRBV6-1 and J usage is TRBJ2-7; D is unclear. CDR1 is MNHNS and CDR2 is SASEGT in the germline V gene. V was pared by 6 bases and J by 2 bases, with 11 bases between. This CDR3 contains 13 residues. The CDR3 DNA follows: TGTGCCAGCAGCGGCCTTAAAGCCTACGAGCAGTACTTC. Its translation: CASSGLKAYEQYF.

This clonotype was detected many times. The rearrangement uses TRBV24-1 and TRBJ2-2, with D possibly being TRBD1 (5 bases). The CDR3 has 14 amino acids. V shed 10 bases and J shed 0 bases, with 11 bases lying between them. Germline V gene data show CDR1 as KGHDR and CDR2 as SFDVKD. CDR3 in amino acids: CATRGAPNTGELFF. As DNA, the CDR3 is TGTGCCACAAGGGGCGCCCCGAACACCGGGGAGCTGTTTTTT.

This clonotype occurred many times. The rearrangement uses TRBV18 and TRBJ1-3; D not resolved. The length of the CDR3 is 17 residues. The V end lost 3 bases, the J end lost 2 bases, and 17 bases lay between the germline ends. Germline loops: CDR1 KGHSH, CDR2 LQKENI. The CDR3 protein is CASSPRVWRGPGNTIYF. CDR3 bases: TGTGCCAGCTCACCGCGGGTGTGGCGCGGCCCTGGAAACACCATATATTTT.

This clonotype was counted many times. The V and J genes are TRBV20-1 and TRBJ2-3; D not resolved. The germline gives CDR1 DFQATT, CDR2 SNEGSKA (reference sequence). This CDR3 spans 17 amino acids. V lost 1 base and J 1 base, leaving 18 bases between the germline ends. Here the CDR3 reads CSARVLPGARGTDTQYF. In nucleotides, the CDR3 is TGCAGTGCTAGAGTCCTCCCAGGAGCTCGGGGCACAGATACGCAGTATTTT.

This clonotype was counted at least ten times. The chain has TRBV11-2 and TRBJ2-5; tentatively, D is TRBD2 (5 bases). The CDR3 spans 16 residues. V lost 8 bases and J 5 bases, leaving 24 bases between the germline ends. CDR1 and CDR2 from the germline V gene are SGHAT and FQNNGV. The CDR3 region has the DNA TGTGCCAGCGCCCGGGGATCGGCTCCCTCCGGTGAGACCCAGTACTTC. Protein product: CASARGSAPSGETQYF.

The table lists this clonotype with many counts. The chain links TRBV2 to TRBJ1-1; the D gene is possibly TRBD1 (5 bases). The CDR3 consists of 17 residues. Looked up from germline, CDR1 is SNHLY and CDR2 is FYNNEI. Trimming shortened V by 0 bases and J by 5 bases, and 19 bases separated the two germline ends. CDR3 region: CASSEAGRGGGGTEAFF. CDR3 sequence (DNA): TGTGCCAGCAGTGAAGCAGGTAGGGGAGGTGGTGGGACTGAAGCTTTCTTT.

The table lists this clonotype with many counts. This chain connects TRBV6-6 to TRBJ2-1, with D hard to call. Germline lookup yields CDR1 MNHNY and CDR2 SVGAGI (reference sequence). This CDR3 comprises 11 residues. The ends were cut back, 6 bases at V and 9 bases at J, with 9 bases in the middle. The DNA of the CDR3 is TGTGCCAGCAGCCCGATCGGTGAGCAGTTCTTC. Translation gives CASSPIGEQFF.

This chain links TRBV7-2 with TRBJ1-3; D uncertain. The CDR3 contains 13 residues. CDR1 is SGHTA, CDR2 FQGNSA, per germline. The germline V and J ends were trimmed by 8 bases and 8 bases, with 16 bases remaining between them. CDR3 loop: CASGNIPSDTIYF. The CDR3 DNA reads as TGTGCCAGCGGAAACATTCCGTCGGACACCATATATTTT.

This clonotype was seen a few times. The chain employs TRBV5-4 and TRBJ2-3, with TRBD2 as a possible D gene (5 bases). The CDR3 is made up of 15 amino acids. CDR1 is SGHNT, CDR2 YYREEE, per germline (reference sequence). V lost 0 bases and J 0 bases, leaving 8 bases between the germline ends. The CDR3 DNA is TGTGCCAGCAGCTTGGAGCGCGGGAGCACAGATACGCAGTATTTT. Its protein product is CASSLERGSTDTQYF.

At least ten counts were recorded for this clonotype. This chain uses TRBV5-6 with TRBJ2-3, with D unclear. CDR3 length: 16 amino acids. Trimming took off 0 bases at V and 0 bases at J, with 11 bases between the two ends. Germline CDR1 SGHDT, CDR2 YYEEEE. The CDR3 DNA sequence: TGTGCCAGCAGCTTGGAGGTTCAGGCTAGCACAGATACGCAGTATTTT. It is translated as CASSLEVQASTDTQYF. Looking up the rest from reference TRBV5-6 and TRBJ2-3 gives the full variable domain: DAGVTQSPTHLIKTRGQQVTLRCSPKSGHDTVSWYQQALGQGPQFIFQYYEEEERQRGNFPDRFSGHQFPNYSSELNVNALLLGDSALYLCASSLEVQASTDTQYFGPGTRLTVL.

The chain has TRBV30 and TRBJ1-1, with a possible D match to TRBD1 (5 bases). The CDR3 has 13 amino acids. Between the trimmed V and J ends, which lost 6 bases and 0 bases, there was a span of 11 bases. CDR1 is GTSNPN and CDR2 is SVGIG in the germline V gene (reference sequence). The DNA of the CDR3 is TGTGCCTGCATCAGGGCCCTGAACACTGAAGCTTTCTTT. The encoded protein is CACIRALNTEAFF.

This clonotype appeared many times. V usage is TRBV12-3 or TRBV12-4 and J usage is TRBJ1-1, with a possible D match to TRBD1 (5 bases). The CDR3 is 13 residues long. With 4 bases removed from V and 4 bases from J, the gap between germline ends came to 10 bases. The CDR3 DNA is TGTGCCAGCAGTTCCAGGGTAGGCACTGAAGCTTTCTTT. Translated: CASSSRVGTEAFF.

This clonotype has ten or more counts. This chain connects TRBV7-6 to TRBJ2-2; no clear D. V was clipped by 1 base and J by 4 bases, with 10 bases between them. Germline CDR1 and CDR2: SGHVS and FNYEAQ. The CDR3 contains 15 residues. CDR3 nucleotides: TGTGCCAGCAGCTTAGATGTGCAATTCACCGGGGAGCTGTTTTTT. This encodes CASSLDVQFTGELFF.

This clonotype was counted ten times or more. Written as DNA, the CDR3 is TGTGCCCCCCACCCGCGGAGGGGAGTCGATTCACCCCTCCACTTT. It translates to CAPHPRRGVDSPLHF. The chain links TRBV6-4 to TRBJ1-6; possibly TRBD1 for D (5 bases). The CDR3 runs 15 residues. Germline V lookup: CDR1 MRHNA, CDR2 SNTAGT. V was shortened by 11 bases and J by 8 bases, with 22 bases between the two germline ends.

The chain carries TRBV10-3 and TRBJ2-7; D remains ambiguous. The germline V gene has CDR1 ENHRY and CDR2 SYGVKD. V shed 2 bases and J shed 3 bases, with 11 bases lying between them. The CDR3 runs 14 residues. This CDR3 reads CAISEIQENYEQYF. In DNA, the CDR3 is TGTGCCATCAGTGAGATTCAGGAGAACTACGAGCAGTACTTC.

The V gene is TRBV29-1, the J gene TRBJ1-2, with TRBD1 matching over 7 bases. CDR3 length: 12 residues. With V trimmed by 6 bases and J by 2 bases, 3 bases remained unmatched. Germline V gene sequence: CDR1 SQVTM, CDR2 ANQGSEA. The CDR3 here is CSVQGSNYGYTF. In nucleotides, the CDR3 is TGCAGCGTACAGGGGTCCAACTATGGCTACACCTTC.

This chain uses TRBV6-6 with TRBJ2-2, with TRBD1 identical over 9 bases. Germline CDR1 and CDR2: MNHNY and SVGAGI (reference sequence). The CDR3 loop spans 14 amino acids. Germline trimming cut 7 bases from V and 4 bases from J; bases unmatched to any gene: 4. For the CDR3, the DNA is TGTGCCAGCATCCTGACAGGGGGCACCGGGGAGCTGTTTTTT. Protein sequence: CASILTGGTGELFF.

In its sample, this clonotype was seen many times. The chain has TRBV28 and TRBJ1-1; 9 bases align to TRBD1. The V and J ends lost 6 bases and 6 bases, in that order; junction bases with no gene match: 11. CDR1 and CDR2 (germline): MDHEN, SYDVKM. This CDR3 comprises 15 residues. CDR3 region: CASSPIQGAGAEAFF. Here the CDR3 DNA reads TGTGCCAGCAGCCCCATACAGGGGGCGGGCGCTGAAGCTTTCTTT.

This clonotype was seen repeatedly, ten times or more. The chain is built from TRBV11-2 and TRBJ2-7; D uncertain. V was clipped by 6 bases and J by 1 base, with 10 bases between them. The CDR3 spans 13 residues. Germline V lookup: CDR1 SGHAT, CDR2 FQNNGV. CDR3: CASSPDVSYEQYF. As DNA, the CDR3 is TGTGCCAGCAGTCCTGACGTATCCTACGAGCAGTACTTC. The full variable domain, completed using reference TRBV11-2 and TRBJ2-7, is EAGVAQSPRYKIIEKRQSVAFWCNPISGHATLYWYQQILGQGPKLLIQFQNNGVVDDSQLPKDRFSAERLKGVDSTLKIQPAKLEDSAVYLCASSPDVSYEQYFGPGTRLTVT.